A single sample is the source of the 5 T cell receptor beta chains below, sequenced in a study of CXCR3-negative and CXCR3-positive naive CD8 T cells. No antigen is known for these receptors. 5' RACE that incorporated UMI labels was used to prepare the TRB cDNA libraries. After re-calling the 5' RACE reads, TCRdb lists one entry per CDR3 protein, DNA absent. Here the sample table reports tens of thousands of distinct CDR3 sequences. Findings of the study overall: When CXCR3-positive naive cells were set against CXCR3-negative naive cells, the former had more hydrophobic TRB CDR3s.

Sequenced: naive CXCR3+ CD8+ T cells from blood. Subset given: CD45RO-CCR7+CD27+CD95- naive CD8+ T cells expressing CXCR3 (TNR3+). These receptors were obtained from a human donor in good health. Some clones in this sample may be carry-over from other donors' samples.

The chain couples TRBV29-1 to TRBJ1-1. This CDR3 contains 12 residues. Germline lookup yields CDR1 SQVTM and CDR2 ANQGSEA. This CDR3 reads CSVREGYTEAFF. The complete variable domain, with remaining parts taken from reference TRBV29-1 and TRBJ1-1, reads SAVISQKPSRDICQRGTSLTIQCQVDSQVTMMFWYRQQPGQSLTLIATANQGSEATYESGFVIDKFPISRPNLTFSTLTVSNMSPEDSSIYLCSVREGYTEAFFGQGTRLTVV.

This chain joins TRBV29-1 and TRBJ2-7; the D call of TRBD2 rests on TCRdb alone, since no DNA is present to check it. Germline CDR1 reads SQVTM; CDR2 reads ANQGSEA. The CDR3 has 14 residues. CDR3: CSVLDSGGAHEQYF.

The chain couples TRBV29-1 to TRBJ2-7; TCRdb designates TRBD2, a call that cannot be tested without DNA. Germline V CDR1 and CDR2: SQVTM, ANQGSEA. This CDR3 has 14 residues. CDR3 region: CSARYSGQPYEQYF.

CDR3 loop: CASMGLSSYEQYF. The rearrangement uses TRBV12-3 or TRBV12-4 and TRBJ2-7; absent DNA, TCRdb's TRBD2 call cannot be checked. The CDR3 sequence is 13 residues long.

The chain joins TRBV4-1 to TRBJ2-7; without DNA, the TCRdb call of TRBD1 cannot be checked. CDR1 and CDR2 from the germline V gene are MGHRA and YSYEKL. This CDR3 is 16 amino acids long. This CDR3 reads CASSQDPGVRSYEQYF.